One sample yielded the 16 T cell receptor beta chains listed below, sequenced in a study of regulatory T cells in long-lasting Graves disease. Library construction for TCR beta used iRepertoire HTBI primers and Arm-PCR of CDR3 regions. One entry per CDR3 protein results from TCRdb running MiXCR on the multiplex PCR reads. The top ten clones hold around 13% of a sample with 550,000 to 700,000 distinct CDR3 sequences, around 15% of them seen once. Stated time point: newly diagnosed GD, antithyroid drugs for less than 3 months. PBMCs provided the RNA from which the TCR library was made. This sample also appeared in a second study, on T cells in Graves' hyperthyroidism and ophthalmopathy.

Sequencing was performed on peripheral blood mononuclear cells (PBMCs), taken at new diagnosis, from a patient treated with antithyroid drugs. Receptor source: a man younger than 35 with Graves disease.

The chain recombines TRBV4-1 with TRBJ2-1, with 12 bases lining up with TRBD2. V shed 4 bases, J shed 8 bases, and the junction held 15 bases outside the gene matches. The germline V gene has CDR1 MGHRA and CDR2 YSYEKL. The CDR3 has 18 amino acids. The CDR3 DNA reads as TGCGCCAGCAGCCCCGGGCTAGCGGGAGGGCCAACCGGCTATGAGCAGTTCTTC. Translation gives CASSPGLAGGPTGYEQFF.

This clonotype has only a few counts. The CDR3 sequence is CASSHGKDTQYF. In nucleotides, the CDR3 is TGTGCCAGCAGCCACGGTAAAGATACGCAGTATTTT. This rearrangement joins TRBV14 to TRBJ2-3; D gene unclear. Germline V gene lookup returns CDR1 SGHDN and CDR2 FVKESK. The length of the CDR3 is 12 residues. The germline V and J ends were trimmed by 3 bases and 5 bases, with 6 bases remaining between them.

With regard to this clonotype: This could be a read error, since a much larger clone is one nucleotide away. The rearrangement uses TRBV6-2 or TRBV6-3 and TRBJ2-7; D might be TRBD1 (5 bases). With 5 bases removed from V and 6 bases from J, the gap between germline ends came to 11 bases. Per germline, CDR1 MNHEY and CDR2 SVGEGT. CDR3 length: 12 residues. The CDR3: CASSINGAEQYF. CDR3 DNA: TGTGCCAGCAGTATAAATGGGGCCGAGCAGTACTTC.

This clonotype was seen repeatedly, ten times or more. The CDR3 here is CASSQGTSGRAVYEQFF. The CDR3 DNA is TGTGCCAGCAGCCAGGGGACTAGCGGGAGGGCAGTGTATGAGCAGTTCTTC. The V call is TRBV3-1, the J call TRBJ2-1, with TRBD2 identical over 16 bases. The CDR3 totals 17 residues. V lost 3 bases to trimming and J lost 8 bases; unmatched junction nucleotides: 7. Per the germline V gene, CDR1 is LGHDT and CDR2 is YNNKEL (reference sequence).

This clonotype was seen at least ten times. V is TRBV28 and J is TRBJ2-5; no clear D gene. The CDR3 runs to 15 residues. V lost 3 bases and J 2 bases, leaving 13 bases between the germline ends. Germline CDR1 reads MDHEN; CDR2 reads SYDVKM. CDR3 sequence reads: CASSFPDNLQETQYF. In nucleotides, the CDR3 is TGTGCCAGCAGTTTTCCTGACAATCTTCAAGAGACCCAGTACTTC.

The V call is TRBV5-4, the J call TRBJ2-1; TRBD2 matches at 8 bases. Germline assignment: CDR1 SGHNT and CDR2 YYREEE (reference sequence). This CDR3 spans 16 amino acids. V gave up 0 bases and J gave up 5 bases; unmatched junction bases: 7. The CDR3 DNA is TGTGCCAGCAGCTTGGAGGCCGGGAGGGCCGACAATGAGCAGTTCTTC. This gives the protein CASSLEAGRADNEQFF. The full variable domain, completed using reference TRBV5-4 and TRBJ2-1, is ETGVTQSPTHLIKTRGQQVTLRCSSQSGHNTVSWYQQALGQGPQFIFQYYREEENGRGNFPPRFSGLQFPNYSSELNVNALELDDSALYLCASSLEAGRADNEQFFGPGTRLTVL.

This clonotype was observed a few times. The chain links TRBV19 to TRBJ2-1, with 12 bases that match TRBD2. CDR3 size: 16 residues. The ends lost 2 bases at V and 1 base at J; junction bases unmatched: 0. Germline V CDR1 and CDR2: LNHDA, SQIVND (reference sequence). The CDR3 is CASSITSGRSYNEQFF. As DNA, the CDR3 is TGTGCCAGTAGTATAACTAGCGGGAGGTCCTACAATGAGCAGTTCTTC.

This clonotype has ten or more counts. The chain recombines TRBV29-1 with TRBJ2-1; the D gene could be TRBD1 or TRBD2 (5 bases each). This CDR3 spans 12 amino acids. Germline V gives CDR1 SQVTM, CDR2 ANQGSEA. The ends were cut back, 3 bases at V and 5 bases at J, with 8 bases in the middle. CDR3 DNA sequence: TGCAGCGTTGATCTGGGGGACAATGAGCAGTTCTTC. Its protein product is CSVDLGDNEQFF.

This clonotype has just a few counts. The J gene is TRBJ1-4, the V gene TRBV27; a possible D gene is TRBD1 (5 bases). The V gene's germline CDR1 is MNHEY and CDR2 SMNVEV (reference sequence). Trimming stripped 8 bases from V and 8 bases from J, with 15 bases between. The CDR3 consists of 13 residues. CDR3: CASGQIWGEKLFF. Here the CDR3 DNA reads TGTGCCAGCGGACAAATTTGGGGGGAAAAACTGTTTTTT.

This clonotype was seen a handful of times. This chain links TRBV5-1 with TRBJ2-5, with TRBD2 matching 12 bases. Per germline, CDR1 SGHRS and CDR2 YFSETQ. The CDR3 sequence is 16 residues long. Germline trimming cut 4 bases from V and 4 bases from J; bases unmatched to any gene: 8. CDR3 sequence (DNA): TGCGCCAGCAGCCTCTACGCTAGCGGGAGGGGAGAGACCCAGTACTTC. This codes for CASSLYASGRGETQYF.

This clonotype was seen a few times. It may be a read error: a sequence one base away is much more abundant. The chain combines TRBV28 with TRBJ2-7; D not certain. The CDR3 is 10 residues long. Looked up from germline, CDR1 is MDHEN and CDR2 is SYDVKM. Trimming took off 5 bases at V and 3 bases at J, with 2 bases between the two ends. As DNA, the CDR3 is TGTGCCAGCAGTCACTACGAGCAGTACTTC. It translates to CASSHYEQYF.

The rearrangement uses TRBV19 and TRBJ2-2; a possible D gene is TRBD1 (6 bases). Germline CDR1 is LNHDA and CDR2 is SQIVND (reference sequence). The CDR3 extends over 14 amino acids. V lost 9 bases and J lost 0, with 11 bases in between. DNA for the CDR3: TGTGCCAGCGCCGGGACACCGAACACCGGGGAGCTGTTTTTT. Its protein product is CASAGTPNTGELFF.

The table lists this clonotype with many counts. The chain joins TRBV5-1 to TRBJ2-3, with D possibly TRBD2 on 5 matching bases. V was shortened by 7 bases and J by 4 bases, with 25 bases between the two germline ends. CDR1 and CDR2 (germline): SGHRS, YFSETQ. The CDR3 runs 17 residues. CDR3 sequence reads: CASRPPSRASGADTQYF. CDR3 bases: TGCGCCAGCCGCCCCCCTTCGCGGGCCTCCGGGGCAGATACGCAGTATTTT.

On this clonotype: This sequence may be a read error, since a much larger clone differs from it by one base. The rearrangement joins TRBV30 to TRBJ1-4; 7 positions match TRBD1. V was pared by 4 bases and J by 7 bases, with 12 bases of the junction left unmatched. This CDR3 region has 15 residues. Looked up from germline, CDR1 is GTSNPN and CDR2 is SVGIG (reference sequence). The CDR3 here is CAWTSRQGSSEKLFF. The CDR3 bases are TGTGCCTGGACCTCACGACAGGGTTCAAGTGAAAAACTGTTTTTT.

In its sample, this clonotype was seen many times. The chain carries TRBV28 and TRBJ2-5, with D possibly matching TRBD1 (6 bases). Between the trimmed V and J ends, which lost 2 bases and 5 bases, there was a span of 18 bases. CDR1 is MDHEN, CDR2 SYDVKM, per germline. The CDR3 contains 16 residues. The DNA for the CDR3 is TGTGCCAGCAGTTTAAACAGGGCTACTTGGGGGGAGACCCAGTACTTC. Residues: CASSLNRATWGETQYF.

The sample holds a few counts of this clonotype. This chain joins TRBV7-9 and TRBJ2-5; maybe TRBD1 (5 bases). Trimming pared 3 bases from V and 4 bases from J, leaving 9 bases between. CDR1 and CDR2 from the germline V gene are SEHNR and FQNEAQ (reference sequence). The CDR3 spans 13 residues. The CDR3 region is CASSLSRGETQYF. The CDR3 DNA is TGTGCCAGCAGCTTGAGTAGGGGAGAGACCCAGTACTTC.